This T cell receptor beta chain was retrieved from a study of vaccination and CD4 T cells after COVID-19. Study at large: Recovered patients in the cohort numbered six men and four women, two of them Hispanic.

This clonotype is classed as medium-sized. The antigen is undetermined. J was trimmed by 13 bases and V by 1 base; bases with no gene match: 16. The CDR3 contains 15 residues. Germline CDR1 DFQATT, CDR2 SNEGSKA (reference sequence). Cultured CD4+ T-cell DNA underwent Oncomine TCR Beta short-read sequencing. TCRdb reprocessed the PCR reads with MiXCR, giving one entry per CDR3 protein. This table has more than 20,000 distinct CDR3 sequences, approximately 32% appearing once. The time point denotes: late sampling 161 to 241 days after vaccination in a few convalescent patients. Treatment here: roughly 11-day PBMC culture with coronavirus spike peptide pools or control peptides (ViraFEST assay). Wells that each held around 2 million PBMCs were cultured with 9 to 10 IU/ml IL-2 and about 9.8 ug/ml peptide pools.

The specimen comprised CD4+ T cells from blood, cultured in vitro, sampled about 7 months after SARS-CoV-2 vaccination. This clonotype was obtained from a human donor who had recovered from COVID-19. V gene TRBV20-1 combines with J gene TRBJ2-5; 9 bases are shared with TRBD1. The CDR3 region is CSARAEGNRGLCRYF. As DNA, the CDR3 is TGCAGTGCTAGAGCCGAGGGGAACAGGGGGCTTTGTCGGTACTTC.